The entry that follows covers one TCR beta chain sequence. Antigen: not known. Deep level was the assay's run setting. In the authors' methods: Filtering differed because ImmunoSEQ produced junction-only sequences that carried no quality scores. Clones were sequenced by immunoSEQ multiplex PCR, and TCRdb holds only the in-frame ones, with some missing. The DNA gave D and trimming, while V, J and clone size come from that table. The sample lists 2.3 million or so clones, over 90% occurring once. The data belong to a study of shared clonotypes between healthy human individuals. Study in general: Per-donor plates numbered three CD4 naive, three CD4 memory, two CD8 naive and one CD8 memory. Study-level points and caveats: Estimated richness was generally greater in naive than memory subsets.

Trimming removed 5 bases at V and 7 bases at J, with 11 bases between. CDR3 length: 13 amino acids. The germline CDR1 and CDR2 sequences are SGHNT and YENEEA. V usage is TRBV11-3 and J usage is TRBJ2-2, with D possibly TRBD1 on 5 matching bases. The receptor was isolated from a man between 18 and 35 years old in good health. Some clones in this sample may be carry-over from other donors' samples. The sequenced sample consisted of naive CD4+ T cells from PBMCs. As for subset: CD45RA+ positively selected. Here the CDR3 DNA reads TGTGCCAGCAGCCCTCCCCAGGGCGGGGAGCTGTTTTTT. Its translation: CASSPPQGGELFF.